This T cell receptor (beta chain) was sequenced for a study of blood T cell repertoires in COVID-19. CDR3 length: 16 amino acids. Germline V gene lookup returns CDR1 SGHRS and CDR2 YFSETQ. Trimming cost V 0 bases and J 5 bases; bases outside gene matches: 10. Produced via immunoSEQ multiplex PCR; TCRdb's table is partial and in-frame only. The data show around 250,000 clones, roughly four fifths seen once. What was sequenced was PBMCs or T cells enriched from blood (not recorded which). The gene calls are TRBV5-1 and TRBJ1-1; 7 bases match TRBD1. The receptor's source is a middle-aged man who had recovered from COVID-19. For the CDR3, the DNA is TGCGCCAGCAGCTTGGATTCCACAGGGGTAGGGACTGAAGCTTTCTTT. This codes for CASSLDSTGVGTEAFF.